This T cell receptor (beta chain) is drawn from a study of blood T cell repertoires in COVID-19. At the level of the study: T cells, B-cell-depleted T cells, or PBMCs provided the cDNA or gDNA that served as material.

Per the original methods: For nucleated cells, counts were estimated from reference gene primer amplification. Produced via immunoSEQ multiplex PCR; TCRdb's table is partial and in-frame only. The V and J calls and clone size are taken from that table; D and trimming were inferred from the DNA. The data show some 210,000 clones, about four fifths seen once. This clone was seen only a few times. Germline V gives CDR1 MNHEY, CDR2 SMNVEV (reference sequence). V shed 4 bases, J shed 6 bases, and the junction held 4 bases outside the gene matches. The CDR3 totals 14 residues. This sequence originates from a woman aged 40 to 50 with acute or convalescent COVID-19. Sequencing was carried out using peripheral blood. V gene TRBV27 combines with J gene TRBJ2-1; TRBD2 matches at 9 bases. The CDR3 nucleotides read TGTGCCAGCAGTTGGACTAGCGCATTCAATGAGCAGTTCTTC. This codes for CASSWTSAFNEQFF.